Below are 32 T cell receptor beta chains sequenced from a single sample in a study of tissue T cells after allogeneic stem cell transplantation. TCRdb's table, derived via immunoSEQ multiplex PCR, lists solely in-frame clones and lacks some. The sample includes about 48,000 clones, about 73% of them seen just once. The sequenced sample consisted of sorted cells pooled from one or two spleens. These TCRs come from a pool of C57BL/6 mice in good health.

On this clone itself: Here the gene names and germline are mouse. Read data end 1 residue before the CDR3 end; the end is taken from the germline J gene. The gene calls are TRBV13-3 and TRBJ2-4; TRBD2 matches 7 bases. Germline V lookup: CDR1 NNHDY, CDR2 SYVADS. CDR3 size: 14 residues. After removal of 1 base from V and 5 bases from J, the junction contained 4 bases not matched to a gene. CDR3: CASSDRGGRNTLYF. The CDR3 DNA, read in part, is TGTGCCAGCAGTGATCGGGGGGGAAGAAACACCTTGTAC.

This clone was seen a few times. Mouse gene names and germline throughout. Coverage ceases 1 residue before the CDR3 finishes, and the germline J gene fills in the end. The chain employs TRBV16 and TRBJ2-7, with D maybe TRBD2 (7 bases). Trimming took 5 bases from V and 7 from J, leaving 12 bases between them. Germline CDR1 is SGHSA and CDR2 is FRNQAP. The CDR3 consists of 12 residues. CDR3 loop: CASSPLGAEQYF. The covered CDR3 bases are TGTGCAAGCAGCCCCCTGGGGGCCGAACAGTAC.

Notes on this clone: The gene names here belong to mouse. The CDR3 goes on 1 residue after the read ends, and that part is filled in from the germline J gene. The chain employs TRBV3 and TRBJ2-5; 10 bases map to TRBD2. The germline CDR1 and CDR2 sequences are SNHLY and FYNGKV (reference sequence). The V and J ends lost 5 bases and 2 bases, in that order; junction bases with no gene match: 1. There are 14 residues in the CDR3. This chain's CDR3 is CASSRLGGQDTQYF. The DNA read from the CDR3 is TGTGCCAGCAGCCGACTGGGGGGCCAAGACACCCAGTAC. The entire variable domain, with the rest obtained from reference TRBV3 and TRBJ2-5, is as follows: GPKVLQIPSHQIIDMGQMVTLNCDPVSNHLYFYWYKQILGQQMEFLVNFYNGKVMEKSKLFKDQFSVERPDGSYFTLKIQPTALEDSAVYFCASSRLGGQDTQYFGPGTRLLVL.

On this clone: The gene names given are mouse names. The CDR3 end lies 1 residue beyond the end of the read and is filled in from the germline J gene. J is TRBJ1-1 and V is TRBV2; tentative D call: TRBD1 (5 bases). The CDR3 contains 14 residues. The V gene's germline CDR1 is LGHNA and CDR2 YSYQKL. V lost 0 bases to trimming and J lost 0 bases, with 5 bases between them. CDR3 bases read: TGTGCCAGCAGCCAAGACAGGGCAAACACAGAAGTCTTC. Amino acids: CASSQDRANTEVF. The entire CDR3 sequence reads CASSQDRANTEVFF. The variable domain in full, with the rest retrieved from reference TRBV2 and TRBJ1-1, is DPKIIQKPKYLVAVTGSEKILICEQYLGHNAMYWYRQSAKKPLEFMFSYSYQKLMDNQTASSRFQPQSSKKNHLDLQITALKPDDSATYFCASSQDRANTEVFFGKGTRLTVV.

For this clone: Genes here carry mouse names. Here the CDR3 reads CASSLAGAPSAETLYF. The CDR3 DNA, read in part, is TGTGCCAGCTCTCTCGCAGGGGCGCCCAGTGCAGAAACGCTGTAT. The J gene is TRBJ2-3, the V gene TRBV12-2; tentatively, D is TRBD1 (6 bases). Read sequence stops 1 residue before the CDR3 end, and the germline J gene provides the missing end. Germline CDR1 is SGHLS and CDR2 is HYDKME. Trimming stripped 0 bases from V and 0 bases from J, with 12 bases between. The CDR3 consists of 16 residues. Full variable domain (missing parts from reference TRBV12-2 and TRBJ2-3): NSGVVQSPRYIIKGKGERSILKCIPISGHLSVAWYQQTQGQELKFFIQHYDKMERDKGNLPSRFSVQQFDDYHSEMNMSALELEDSAVYFCASSLAGAPSAETLYFGSGTRLTVL.

There are a few counts of this clone. Gene names and germline match the mouse. With the read ending 1 residue before the CDR3 end, the germline J gene is used to fill in that end. J is TRBJ1-4 and V is TRBV16; D might be TRBD1 (6 bases). CDR3 length: 14 residues. Trimming removed 0 bases at V and 6 bases at J, with 8 bases between. From germline, CDR1 is SGHSA and CDR2 FRNQAP. The sequenced CDR3 bases are TGTGCAAGCAGCTTAGATAGGGGGGACGAAAGATTATTT. Protein sequence: CASSLDRGDERLF. The full CDR3 protein reads CASSLDRGDERLFF.

A word on this clone: Gene names refer to mouse genes. From the germline J gene comes the end of the CDR3, since the read stops 1 residue before it. Other DNA sequences in the same sample also yield this CDR3. This chain links TRBV20 with TRBJ2-1; D ambiguous. V lost 1 base, J lost 4 bases, and 2 bases lay in between. The CDR3 runs to 11 residues. Germline lookup yields CDR1 GFQATS and CDR2 STVNSAI. CDR3 bases read: TGTGGTGCTAGGGGGTATGCTGAGCAGTTC. Translation: CGARGYAEQF. The full CDR3 is CGARGYAEQFF.

Comment on this clone: Mouse germline and gene names are used. The CDR3 extends 1 residue past the end of the read, so its final part is completed from the germline J gene. The chain joins TRBV4 to TRBJ2-3, with 9 bases matching TRBD2. Germline CDR1 LGHDT, CDR2 YNNKQL (reference sequence). The V gene end was trimmed by 5 bases and the J gene end by 0 bases; junction bases not matched to a gene: 3. The CDR3 extends over 15 amino acids. The CDR3 protein is CASSLWGGSAETLYF. The sequenced part of the CDR3 DNA is TGTGCCAGCAGCCTCTGGGGGGGGAGTGCAGAAACGCTGTAT.

Concerning this clone itself: Gene names are mouse gene names. The read ends 1 residue before the CDR3 terminus; that terminus is restored from the germline J gene. V gene TRBV3 combines with J gene TRBJ2-4, with D maybe TRBD1 (6 bases). Trimming took 5 bases from V and 3 from J, leaving 12 bases between them. Per germline, CDR1 SNHLY and CDR2 FYNGKV (reference sequence). The CDR3 contains 14 residues. Partial CDR3 DNA: TGTGCCAGCAGCCCCCAGGGGAGACAAAACACCTTGTAC. Translated, it gives CASSPQGRQNTLY. The whole CDR3 reads CASSPQGRQNTLYF.

A word on this clone: Gene names and germline refer to mouse. The missing CDR3 end, 1 residue past where the read stops, is filled in from the germline J gene. The chain is built from TRBV19 and TRBJ1-1, with 9 bases aligning to TRBD1. CDR3 length: 13 residues. Trimming cost V 3 bases and J 10 bases; bases outside gene matches: 7. CDR1 is FNHDT and CDR2 is SITEND in the germline V gene (reference sequence). This chain's CDR3 is CASSTHRGQGVFF. Partial CDR3 DNA: TGTGCCAGCAGTACCCACAGGGGGCAGGGAGTCTTC. Based on the CDR3 plus reference TRBV19 and TRBJ1-1, the full variable domain is GGIITQTPKFLIGQEGQKLTLKCQQNFNHDTMYWYRQDSGKGLRLIYYSITENDLQKGDLSEGYDASREKKSSFSLTVTSAQKNEMAVFLCASSTHRGQGVFFGKGTRLTVV.

For this clone: Genes here carry mouse names. The CDR3 is cut off 1 residue early in the read; its end comes from the germline J gene. The rearrangement uses TRBV5 and TRBJ1-1; D is unresolved. Germline loops: CDR1 LGHNA, CDR2 YNLKQL (reference sequence). This CDR3 has 11 residues. The germline V and J ends were trimmed by 3 bases and 6 bases, with 5 bases remaining between them. CDR3 sequence: CASSHAAEVFF. The CDR3 DNA, read in part, is TGTGCCAGCAGCCACGCAGCAGAAGTCTTC.

For this clone: Gene names and germline match the mouse. The read ends 1 residue early relative to the CDR3; the germline J gene fills the gap. V and J are TRBV19 and TRBJ1-5; D unresolved. The germline V and J ends were trimmed by 0 bases and 1 base, with 5 bases remaining between them. This CDR3 spans 14 amino acids. The germline V gene encodes CDR1 FNHDT and CDR2 SITEND (reference sequence). The covered CDR3 bases are TGTGCCAGCAGTATAGTGGCCAACAACCAGGCTCCGCTT. Protein: CASSIVANNQAPL. In full, the CDR3 reads CASSIVANNQAPLF.

This clone was seen once. Gene names denote mouse genes. The read falls 1 residue short of the CDR3 end, and the missing part is taken from the germline J gene. This chain connects TRBV4 to TRBJ2-2, with 12 nucleotides matching TRBD2. V shed 5 bases and J 4 bases; nucleotides not matched to a gene: 5. The CDR3 runs to 16 residues. Germline V lookup: CDR1 LGHDT, CDR2 YNNKQL (reference sequence). The sequenced CDR3 bases are TGTGCCAGCAGCCAGACTGGGGGGGCGGGCACCGGGCAGCTCTAC. Translated: CASSQTGGAGTGQLY. The entire CDR3 sequence reads CASSQTGGAGTGQLYF. Using reference TRBV4 and TRBJ2-2 for the parts outside the CDR3, the full variable domain is ETAVFQTPNYHVTQVGNEVSFNCKQTLGHDTMYWYKQDSKKLLKIMFSYNNKQLIVNETVPRRFSPQSSDKAHLNLRIKSVEPEDSAVYLCASSQTGGAGTGQLYFGEGSKLTVL.

This clone appeared a few times. Here the gene names and germline are mouse. The read is 1 residue too short to cover the CDR3 end, so that end is filled in from the germline J gene. The rearrangement uses TRBV12-1 and TRBJ2-2, with D maybe TRBD2 (7 bases). The CDR3 is 16 residues long. With 0 bases removed from V and 3 bases from J, the gap between germline ends came to 13 bases. In germline, CDR1 is SGHSN, CDR2 HYEKVE. The CDR3 spells CASSLVGGADTGQLYF. Incomplete CDR3 DNA: TGTGCCAGCTCTCTCGTGGGGGGCGCAGACACCGGGCAGCTCTAC. Supplemented by reference TRBV12-1 and TRBJ2-2, the full variable domain reads DSGVVQSPRHIIKEKGGRSVLTCIPISGHSNVVWYQQTLGKELKFLIQHYEKVERDKGFLPSRFSVQQFDDYHSEMNMSALELEDSAMYFCASSLVGGADTGQLYFGEGSKLTVL.

Details on this clone: Gene names are mouse gene names. The CDR3 end falls 1 residue outside the read, so it is completed with the germline J gene. This chain links TRBV13-2 with TRBJ1-1; possibly TRBD1 for D (6 bases). This CDR3 has 16 amino acids. CDR1 is NNHNN, CDR2 SYGAGS, per germline (reference sequence). V was pared by 0 bases and J by 0 bases, with 12 bases between. CDR3 protein: CASGDAGQFANTEVFF. The DNA read from the CDR3 is TGTGCCAGCGGTGATGCCGGACAGTTTGCAAACACAGAAGTCTTC.

With respect to this clone: The gene names given are mouse names. The read halts 1 residue ahead of the CDR3 end, with the missing end drawn from the germline J gene. The rearrangement links TRBV19 to TRBJ2-5, with TRBD2 matching over 10 bases. The V gene's germline CDR1 is FNHDT and CDR2 SITEND (reference sequence). The ends lost 4 bases at V and 5 bases at J; junction bases unmatched: 4. The CDR3 extends over 14 amino acids. Partial CDR3 DNA: TGTGCCAGCAGTCGACTGGGGGGAAGAGACACCCAGTAC. Amino acids: CASSRLGGRDTQY. The entire CDR3 protein reads CASSRLGGRDTQYF.

In the case of this clone: Gene names follow the mouse nomenclature. The read falls 1 residue short of the CDR3 end, and the missing part is taken from the germline J gene. The chain joins TRBV19 to TRBJ1-4, with 9 nucleotides matching TRBD1. CDR1 FNHDT and CDR2 SITEND come from the germline V gene (reference sequence). After removal of 2 bases from V and 4 bases from J, the junction contained 3 bases not matched to a gene. The CDR3 has 15 amino acids. This CDR3 reads CASSIMGQGNERLFF. CDR3 DNA, as far as it was read: TGTGCCAGCAGTATCATGGGACAGGGCAACGAAAGATTATTT.

On this clone itself: Mouse gene names apply. The CDR3 is cut off 1 residue early in the read; its end comes from the germline J gene. The rearrangement joins TRBV20 to TRBJ2-1; tentative D call: TRBD1 (5 bases). CDR3 length: 13 residues. Trimming removed 4 bases from V and 0 bases from J, with 7 bases in between. Germline CDR1 reads GFQATS; CDR2 reads STVNSAI. CDR3 bases read: TGTGGTGCTAAGGGGTATAACTATGCTGAGCAGTTC. It translates to CGAKGYNYAEQF. The entire CDR3 is CGAKGYNYAEQFF.

A word on this clone: Each gene name is a mouse one. From the germline J gene comes the end of the CDR3, since the read stops 1 residue before it. The chain employs TRBV12-2 and TRBJ2-3; TRBD2 aligns across 8 bases. CDR3 length equals 17 residues. The ends lost 3 bases at V and 2 bases at J; junction bases unmatched: 12. Germline V gene data show CDR1 as SGHLS and CDR2 as HYDKME. The CDR3 DNA, read in part, is TGTGCCAGCTCTTCCCTCTTTGGGGGGGATGATGCAGAAACGCTGTAT. Translated: CASSSLFGGDDAETLY. The full CDR3 protein is CASSSLFGGDDAETLYF.

In the case of this clone: Mouse names are used for the genes. The read terminates 1 residue ahead of where the CDR3 ends, so the germline J gene completes it. Within the sample, other DNA sequences also encode this same CDR3. The gene calls are TRBV4 and TRBJ1-6; 10 bases map to TRBD1. TRBJ1-6 is identified as an open reading frame with a role that is uncertain. The V segment lost 4 bases and the J segment 7 bases; nucleotides outside the gene matches: 1. The CDR3 contains 14 residues. Germline V gene data show CDR1 as LGHDT and CDR2 as YNNKQL (reference sequence). CDR3 residues: CASSWTGGNSPLYF. Partial CDR3 DNA: TGTGCCAGCAGCTGGACAGGGGGGAATTCGCCCCTCTAC.

This clone came up once. The genes and germline here are from mouse. The part of the CDR3 DNA that was read is TGTGCAAGCAGCACGGACTGGGGGGGCGCGGACACCCAGTAC. It translates to CASSTDWGGADTQY. The whole CDR3 protein reads CASSTDWGGADTQYF. V is TRBV16 and J is TRBJ2-5, with TRBD2 matching over 13 bases. The CDR3 is cut off 1 residue early in the read; its end comes from the germline J gene. V trimming: 5 bases; J trimming: 6 bases; junction bases outside the gene matches: 5. CDR3 length equals 15 residues. The germline V gene has CDR1 SGHSA and CDR2 FRNQAP. Combining the CDR3 with reference TRBV16 and TRBJ2-5 gives the whole variable domain NAGVIQTPRHKVTGKGQEATLWCEPISGHSAVFWYRQTIVQGLEFLTYFRNQAPIDDSGMPKERFSAQMPNQSHSTLKIQSTQPQDSAVYLCASSTDWGGADTQYFGPGTRLLVL.

As for this clone: Gene names and germline refer to mouse. The read ends 1 residue early relative to the CDR3; the germline J gene fills the gap. The J gene is TRBJ1-1, the V gene TRBV16, with unresolved D. The CDR3 extends over 12 amino acids. In germline, CDR1 is SGHSA, CDR2 FRNQAP. Trimming pared 0 bases from V and 6 bases from J, leaving 5 bases between. The CDR3 bases that were read are TGTGCAAGCAGCTTAGAACAGTCAGAAGTCTTC. It is translated as CASSLEQSEVF. The whole CDR3 sequence reads CASSLEQSEVFF.

In regard to this clone: Any gene name here is a mouse gene name. The read terminates 1 residue ahead of where the CDR3 ends, so the germline J gene completes it. V usage is TRBV4 and J usage is TRBJ2-3, with 14 bases matching TRBD2. The V and J ends lost 5 bases and 0 bases, in that order; junction bases with no gene match: 7. There are 18 residues in the CDR3. The germline V gene has CDR1 LGHDT and CDR2 YNNKQL (reference sequence). CDR3 region: CASSPRDWGGFSAETLYF. The sequenced part of the CDR3 DNA is TGTGCCAGCAGCCCCCGGGACTGGGGGGGCTTTAGTGCAGAAACGCTGTAT.

Concerning this clone: Germline and genes here are mouse. Read coverage stops 1 residue before the CDR3 terminus; the germline J gene supplies the remainder. This chain joins TRBV14 and TRBJ2-5; 7 bases match TRBD1. Losses at the gene ends were 2 bases for V and 1 base for J; bases not matched to a gene: 1. The CDR3 runs to 14 residues. The germline CDR1 and CDR2 sequences are SGHDT and FRDEAV. The DNA read from the CDR3 is TGTGCCAGCAGTTTGGGGACAGACCAAGACACCCAGTAC. The encoded protein is CASSLGTDQDTQY. The full-length CDR3 reads as CASSLGTDQDTQYF.

About this clone itself: The gene names given are mouse names. Here the CDR3 reads CASSFRDRGSDYTF. The covered CDR3 bases are TGTGCCAGCAGCTTCCGGGACAGAGGGTCCGACTACACC. The chain uses TRBV4 and TRBJ1-2; the match to TRBD1 covers 7 bases. The CDR3 extends 1 residue past the end of the read, so its final part is completed from the germline J gene. The CDR3 totals 14 residues. Germline trimming cut 4 bases from V and 5 bases from J; bases unmatched to any gene: 7. Germline CDR1 and CDR2: LGHDT and YNNKQL (reference sequence).

Concerning this clone itself: Here the gene names and germline are mouse. The DNA ends 1 residue before the CDR3 does, and the rest of the CDR3 is filled in from the germline J gene. This rearrangement joins TRBV13-2 to TRBJ2-7; tentative D call: TRBD2 (6 bases). V was pared by 1 base and J by 0 bases, with 14 bases between. Germline V gives CDR1 NNHNN, CDR2 SYGAGS (reference sequence). This CDR3 is built from 16 residues. The CDR3 sequence: CASGDLDGGSSYEQYF. The sequenced CDR3 bases are TGTGCCAGCGGTGATTTAGACGGGGGGAGCTCCTATGAACAGTAC.

This clone was seen a single time. The germline and genes are mouse ones. The CDR3 sequence is CASSQLTGLYAEQFF. Incomplete CDR3 DNA: TGTGCCAGCAGCCAATTGACTGGGCTCTATGCTGAGCAGTTC. The chain carries TRBV5 and TRBJ2-1, with TRBD2 identical over 7 bases. Read coverage stops 1 residue before the CDR3 terminus; the germline J gene supplies the remainder. CDR1 and CDR2 (germline): LGHNA, YNLKQL (reference sequence). The CDR3 consists of 15 residues. V was clipped by 2 bases and J by 3 bases; unmatched bases: 4.

Worth noting for this clone: All gene names here are mouse names. The missing CDR3 end, 1 residue past where the read stops, is filled in from the germline J gene. The V gene is TRBV14, the J gene TRBJ2-5, with D maybe TRBD1 (5 bases). Germline lookup yields CDR1 SGHDT and CDR2 FRDEAV. The ends were cut back, 0 bases at V and 2 bases at J, with 7 bases in the middle. The CDR3 extends over 14 amino acids. CDR3 bases read: TGTGCCAGCAGTTTCTGGCAGGGCCAAGACACCCAGTAC. It codes for CASSFWQGQDTQY. The whole CDR3 sequence reads CASSFWQGQDTQYF.

For this clone: The germline and genes are mouse ones. The read comes to an end 1 residue before the CDR3 does, leaving the germline J gene to fill in the end. The V gene is TRBV31, the J gene TRBJ2-1; tentatively, D is TRBD2 (6 bases). This CDR3 spans 13 amino acids. Trimming took 2 bases from V and 4 from J, leaving 9 bases between them. CDR1 GKSSPN and CDR2 SITVG come from the germline V gene. The sequenced CDR3 bases are TGTGCCTGGAGTTCGGGACTTTATGCTGAGCAGTTC. Translation: CAWSSGLYAEQF. The full CDR3 protein is CAWSSGLYAEQFF.

As to this clone: Gene names are the mouse ones. Read sequence stops 1 residue before the CDR3 end, and the germline J gene provides the missing end. This sequence joins TRBV14 and TRBJ1-1; 10 nucleotides align to TRBD1. This CDR3 is built from 15 residues. V lost 3 bases and J lost 3; bases outside the gene matches: 5. CDR1 and CDR2 (germline): SGHDT, FRDEAV. The sequenced part of the CDR3 DNA is TGTGCCAGCAGTTCCAGGGACAGGGGATACACAGAAGTCTTC. Its translation: CASSSRDRGYTEVF. The whole CDR3 reads CASSSRDRGYTEVFF. Complete variable domain (other parts from reference TRBV14 and TRBJ1-1): EAGVTQSPRYAVLQEGQAVSFWCDPISGHDTLYWYQQPRDQGPQLLVYFRDEAVIDNSQLPSDRFSAVRPKGTNSTLKIQSAKQGDTATYLCASSSRDRGYTEVFFGKGTRLTVV.

About this clone itself: Gene labels here are mouse ones. Read data end 1 residue before the CDR3 end; the end is taken from the germline J gene. The V call is TRBV4, the J call TRBJ2-5; 10 bases align to TRBD2. Germline values: CDR1 LGHDT, CDR2 YNNKQL (reference sequence). V dropped 4 bases and J dropped 1; count of bases not matched to a gene: 2. The CDR3 extends over 15 amino acids. CDR3 sequence: CASSFWGGDQDTQYF. Incomplete CDR3 DNA: TGTGCCAGCAGCTTCTGGGGGGGCGACCAAGACACCCAGTAC.

Comment on this clone: The listed genes are named as in mouse. The read halts 1 residue ahead of the CDR3 end, with the missing end drawn from the germline J gene. The V and J genes are TRBV19 and TRBJ2-5, with 8 bases fitting TRBD2. CDR1 is FNHDT and CDR2 is SITEND in the germline V gene (reference sequence). CDR3 size: 14 residues. V gave up 1 base and J gave up 3 bases; unmatched junction bases: 1. The sequenced CDR3 bases are TGTGCCAGCAGTATATGGGGGGGTCAAGACACCCAGTAC. Its protein is CASSIWGGQDTQY. Given in full, the CDR3 is CASSIWGGQDTQYF.